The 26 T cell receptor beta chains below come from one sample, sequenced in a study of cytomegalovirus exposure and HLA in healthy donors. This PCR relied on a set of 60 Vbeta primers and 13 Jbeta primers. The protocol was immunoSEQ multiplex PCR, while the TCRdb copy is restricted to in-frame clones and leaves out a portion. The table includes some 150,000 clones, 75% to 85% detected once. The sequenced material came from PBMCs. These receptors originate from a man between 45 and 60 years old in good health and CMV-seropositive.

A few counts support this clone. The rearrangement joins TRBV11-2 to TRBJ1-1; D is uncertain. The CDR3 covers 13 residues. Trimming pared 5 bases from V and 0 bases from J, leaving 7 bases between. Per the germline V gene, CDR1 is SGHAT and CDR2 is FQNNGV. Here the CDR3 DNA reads TGTGCCAGCAGCCCAATGTTGAACACTGAAGCTTTCTTT. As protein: CASSPMLNTEAFF.

CDR3 in DNA: TGTGCCAGCAGCTTGGGAGGGAGGAGTGGAATCTACGAGCAGTACTTC. This codes for CASSLGGRSGIYEQYF. This chain uses TRBV5-6 with TRBJ2-7, with a tentative D call TRBD2 (6 bases). V was pared by 0 bases and J by 3 bases, with 16 bases between. The CDR3 totals 16 residues. CDR1 is SGHDT, CDR2 YYEEEE, per germline. The full variable domain, completed using reference TRBV5-6 and TRBJ2-7, is DAGVTQSPTHLIKTRGQQVTLRCSPKSGHDTVSWYQQALGQGPQFIFQYYEEEERQRGNFPDRFSGHQFPNYSSELNVNALLLGDSALYLCASSLGGRSGIYEQYFGPGTRLTVT.

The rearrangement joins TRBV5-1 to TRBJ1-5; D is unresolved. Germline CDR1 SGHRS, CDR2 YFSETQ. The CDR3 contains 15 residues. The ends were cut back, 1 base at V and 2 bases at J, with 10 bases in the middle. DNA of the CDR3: TGCGCCAGCAGCTTGATGGGCGTTGGCAATCAGCCCCAGCATTTT. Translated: CASSLMGVGNQPQHF.

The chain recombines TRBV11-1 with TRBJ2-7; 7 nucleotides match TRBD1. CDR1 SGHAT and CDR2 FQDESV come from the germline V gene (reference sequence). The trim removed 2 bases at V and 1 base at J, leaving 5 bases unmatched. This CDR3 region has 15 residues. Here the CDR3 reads CASSLSDRASYEQYF. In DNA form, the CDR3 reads TGTGCCAGCAGCTTAAGCGACAGGGCGTCCTACGAGCAGTACTTC.

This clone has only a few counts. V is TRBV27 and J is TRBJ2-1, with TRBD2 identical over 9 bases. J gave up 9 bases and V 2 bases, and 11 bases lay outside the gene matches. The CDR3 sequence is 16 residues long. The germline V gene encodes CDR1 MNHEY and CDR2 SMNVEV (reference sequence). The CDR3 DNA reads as TGTGCCAGCAGTTTAGCCCTAGCGGGGAGAGTCGGTGAGCAGTTCTTC. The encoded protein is CASSLALAGRVGEQFF.

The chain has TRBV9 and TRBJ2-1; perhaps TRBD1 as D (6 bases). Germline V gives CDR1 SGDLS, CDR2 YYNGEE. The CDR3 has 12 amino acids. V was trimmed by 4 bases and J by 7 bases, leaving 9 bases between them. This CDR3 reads CASSRGGNEQFF. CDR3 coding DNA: TGTGCCAGCAGCCGAGGGGGAAATGAGCAGTTCTTC.

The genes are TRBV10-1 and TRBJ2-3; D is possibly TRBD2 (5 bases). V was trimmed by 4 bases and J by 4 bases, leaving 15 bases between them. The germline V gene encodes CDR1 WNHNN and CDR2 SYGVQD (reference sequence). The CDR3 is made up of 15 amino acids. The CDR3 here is CASSGTSGNPDTQYF. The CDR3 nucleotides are TGCGCCAGCAGTGGAACCTCGGGGAACCCAGATACGCAGTATTTT.

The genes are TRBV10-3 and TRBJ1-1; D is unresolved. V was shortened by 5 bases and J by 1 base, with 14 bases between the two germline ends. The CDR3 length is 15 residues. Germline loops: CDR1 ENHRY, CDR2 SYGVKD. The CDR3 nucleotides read TGTGCCATCAGTCCCCTCCTTTCCGGGAACACTGAAGCTTTCTTT. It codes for CAISPLLSGNTEAFF.

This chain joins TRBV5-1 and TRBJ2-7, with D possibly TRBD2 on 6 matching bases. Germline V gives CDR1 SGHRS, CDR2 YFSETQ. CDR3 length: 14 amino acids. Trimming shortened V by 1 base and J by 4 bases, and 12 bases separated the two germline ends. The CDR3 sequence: CASSLNGRGYEQYF. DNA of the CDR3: TGCGCCAGCAGCTTGAACGGGAGAGGATACGAGCAGTACTTC.

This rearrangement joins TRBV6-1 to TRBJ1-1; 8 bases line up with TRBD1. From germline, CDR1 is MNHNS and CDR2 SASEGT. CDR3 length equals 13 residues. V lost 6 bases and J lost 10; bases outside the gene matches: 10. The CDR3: CASRNPATGVAFF. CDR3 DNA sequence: TGTGCCAGCAGGAACCCAGCGACAGGGGTAGCTTTCTTT.

CDR3 residues: CASSESAGLPRSDTQYF. The CDR3 nucleotides read TGCGCCAGCAGTGAGTCTGCGGGACTACCTAGGTCAGATACGCAGTATTTT. The gene calls are TRBV10-1 and TRBJ2-3; TRBD2 matches 7 bases. This CDR3 spans 17 amino acids. Per the germline V gene, CDR1 is WNHNN and CDR2 is SYGVQD (reference sequence). V lost 0 bases, J lost 4 bases, and 10 bases stayed unmatched.

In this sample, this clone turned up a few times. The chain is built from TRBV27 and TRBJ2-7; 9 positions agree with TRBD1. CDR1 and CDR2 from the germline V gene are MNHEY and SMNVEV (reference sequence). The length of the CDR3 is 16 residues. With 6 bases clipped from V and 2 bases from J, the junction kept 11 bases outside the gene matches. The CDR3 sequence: CASSGTGTGIPYEQYF. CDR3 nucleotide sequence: TGTGCCAGCAGCGGTACCGGGACAGGGATCCCCTACGAGCAGTACTTC.

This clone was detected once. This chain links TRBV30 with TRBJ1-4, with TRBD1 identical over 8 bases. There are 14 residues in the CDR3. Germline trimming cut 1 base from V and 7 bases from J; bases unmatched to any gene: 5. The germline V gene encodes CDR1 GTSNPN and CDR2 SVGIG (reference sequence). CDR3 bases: TGTGCCTGGAGTGGAGACAGGGGCGGTGAAAAACTGTTTTTT. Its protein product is CAWSGDRGGEKLFF.

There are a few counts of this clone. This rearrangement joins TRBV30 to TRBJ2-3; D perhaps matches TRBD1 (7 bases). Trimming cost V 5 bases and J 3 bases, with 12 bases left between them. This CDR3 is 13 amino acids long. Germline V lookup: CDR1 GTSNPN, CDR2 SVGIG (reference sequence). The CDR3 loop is CAWGGGWTDTQYF. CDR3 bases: TGTGCCTGGGGAGGGGGCTGGACAGATACGCAGTATTTT.

This chain's CDR3 is CASSLDVGISYNEQFF. CDR3 coding DNA: TGTGCCAGCAGCTTAGATGTCGGGATCTCCTACAATGAGCAGTTCTTC. The chain joins TRBV7-2 to TRBJ2-1; maybe TRBD2 (5 bases). Between the trimmed V and J ends, which lost 1 base and 0 bases, there was a span of 10 bases. The CDR3 is 16 amino acids. The germline gives CDR1 SGHTA, CDR2 FQGNSA.

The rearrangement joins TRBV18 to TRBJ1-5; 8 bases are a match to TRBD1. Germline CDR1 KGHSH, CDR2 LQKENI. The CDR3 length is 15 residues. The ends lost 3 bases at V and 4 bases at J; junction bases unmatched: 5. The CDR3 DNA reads TGTGCCAGCTCACCGCAGGGGGCGAGGAATCAGCCCCAGCATTTT. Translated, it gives CASSPQGARNQPQHF. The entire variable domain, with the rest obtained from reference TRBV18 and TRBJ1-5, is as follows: NAGVMQNPRHLVRRRGQEARLRCSPMKGHSHVYWYRQLPEEGLKFMVYLQKENIIDESGMPKERFSAEFPKEGPSILRIQQVVRGDSAAYFCASSPQGARNQPQHFGDGTRLSIL.

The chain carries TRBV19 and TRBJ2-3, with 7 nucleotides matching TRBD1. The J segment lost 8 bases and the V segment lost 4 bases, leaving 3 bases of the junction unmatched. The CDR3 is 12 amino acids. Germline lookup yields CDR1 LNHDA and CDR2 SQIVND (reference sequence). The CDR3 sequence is CASSTDRVTQYF. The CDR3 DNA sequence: TGTGCCAGTAGTACAGACAGGGTTACGCAGTATTTT.

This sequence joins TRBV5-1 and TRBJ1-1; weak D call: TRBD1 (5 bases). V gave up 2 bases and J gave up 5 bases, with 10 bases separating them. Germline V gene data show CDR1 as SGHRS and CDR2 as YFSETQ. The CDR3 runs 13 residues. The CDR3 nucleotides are TGCGCCAGCAGCTTTACAGGAGAGACTGAAGCTTTCTTT. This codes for CASSFTGETEAFF.

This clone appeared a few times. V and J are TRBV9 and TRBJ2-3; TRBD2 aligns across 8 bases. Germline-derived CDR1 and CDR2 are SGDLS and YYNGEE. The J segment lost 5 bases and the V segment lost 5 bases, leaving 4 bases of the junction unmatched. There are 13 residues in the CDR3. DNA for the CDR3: TGTGCCAGCAGGGCGGGAGGAGAAGATACGCAGTATTTT. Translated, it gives CASRAGGEDTQYF. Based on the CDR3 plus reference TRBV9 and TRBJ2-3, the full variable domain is DSGVTQTPKHLITATGQRVTLRCSPRSGDLSVYWYQQSLDQGLQFLIQYYNGEERAKGNILERFSAQQFPDLHSELNLSSLELGDSALYFCASRAGGEDTQYFGPGTRLTVL.

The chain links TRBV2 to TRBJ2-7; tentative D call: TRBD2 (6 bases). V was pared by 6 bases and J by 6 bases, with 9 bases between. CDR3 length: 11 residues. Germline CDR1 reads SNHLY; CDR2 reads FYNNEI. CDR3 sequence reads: CASRLATEQYF. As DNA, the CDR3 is TGTGCCAGCAGACTAGCAACCGAGCAGTACTTC.

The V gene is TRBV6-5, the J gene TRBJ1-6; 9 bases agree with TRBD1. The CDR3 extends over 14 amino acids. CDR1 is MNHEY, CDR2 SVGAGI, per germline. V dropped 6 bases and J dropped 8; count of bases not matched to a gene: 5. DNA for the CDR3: TGTGCCAGCAGCCGGACAGGGGCGGATTCACCCCTCCACTTT. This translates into CASSRTGADSPLHF.

The CDR3 loop reads CASSMDRANYGYTF. CDR3 DNA sequence: TGTGCCAGTAGTATGGACAGAGCTAACTATGGCTACACCTTC. The rearrangement uses TRBV19 and TRBJ1-2; D is possibly TRBD1 (6 bases). This CDR3 is 14 amino acids long. V shed 3 bases and J shed 0 bases, with 8 bases lying between them. Germline V gene data show CDR1 as LNHDA and CDR2 as SQIVND (reference sequence).

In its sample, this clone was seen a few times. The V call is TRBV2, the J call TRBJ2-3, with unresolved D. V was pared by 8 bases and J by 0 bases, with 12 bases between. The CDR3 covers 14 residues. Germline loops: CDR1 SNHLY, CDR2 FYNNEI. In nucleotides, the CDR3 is TGTGCCAGCTATGACTTCTCTAGCACAGATACGCAGTATTTT. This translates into CASYDFSSTDTQYF.

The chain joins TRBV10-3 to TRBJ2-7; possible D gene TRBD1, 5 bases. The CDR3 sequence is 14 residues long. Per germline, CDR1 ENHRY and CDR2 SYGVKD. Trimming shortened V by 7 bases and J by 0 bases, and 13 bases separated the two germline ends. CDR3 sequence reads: CAITRQGSSYEQYF. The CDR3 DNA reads TGTGCCATCACGCGCCAGGGAAGCTCCTACGAGCAGTACTTC.

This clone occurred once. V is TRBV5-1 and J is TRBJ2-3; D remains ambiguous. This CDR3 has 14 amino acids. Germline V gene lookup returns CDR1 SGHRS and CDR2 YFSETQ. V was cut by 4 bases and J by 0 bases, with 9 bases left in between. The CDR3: CASSQATSTDTQYF. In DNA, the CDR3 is TGCGCCAGCAGCCAAGCTACTAGCACAGATACGCAGTATTTT.

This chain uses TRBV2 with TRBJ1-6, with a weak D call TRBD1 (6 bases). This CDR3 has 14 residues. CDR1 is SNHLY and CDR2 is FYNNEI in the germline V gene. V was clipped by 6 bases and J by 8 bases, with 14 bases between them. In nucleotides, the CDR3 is TGTGCCAGCAGCCCTGAGGGGGGGGATTCACCCCTCCACTTT. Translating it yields CASSPEGGDSPLHF.